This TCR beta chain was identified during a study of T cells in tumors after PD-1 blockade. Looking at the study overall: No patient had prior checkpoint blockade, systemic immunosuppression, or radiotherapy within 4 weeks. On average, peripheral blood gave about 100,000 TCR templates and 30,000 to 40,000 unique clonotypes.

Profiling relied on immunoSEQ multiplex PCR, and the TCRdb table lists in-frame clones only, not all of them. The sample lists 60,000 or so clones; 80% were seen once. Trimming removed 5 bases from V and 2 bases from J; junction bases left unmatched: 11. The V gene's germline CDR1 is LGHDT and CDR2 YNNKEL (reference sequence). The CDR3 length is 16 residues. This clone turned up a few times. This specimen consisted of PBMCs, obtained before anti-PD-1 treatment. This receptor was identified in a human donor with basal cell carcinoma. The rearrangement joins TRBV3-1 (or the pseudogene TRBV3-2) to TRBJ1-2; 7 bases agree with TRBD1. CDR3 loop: CASSGERYRGNYGYTF. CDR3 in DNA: TGTGCCAGCAGCGGAGAGCGGTACAGGGGAAACTATGGCTACACCTTC.